Below are 18 T cell receptor beta chains sequenced from a single sample in a study of chemoradiotherapy in HPV16-positive cancers. The protocol was immunoSEQ multiplex PCR, while the TCRdb copy is restricted to in-frame clones and leaves out a portion. The sample has tens of thousands of clones; approximately 84% are singletons. Sequenced here: blood, sampled from a patient who underwent chemoradiotherapy. The origin of the receptors is a human donor with HPV-associated anogenital cancer.

DNA of the CDR3: TGTGCCAGCAGTGGACAGCGGTGGTCACCCCTCCACTTT. Its protein is CASSGQRWSPLHF. The J gene is TRBJ1-6, the V gene TRBV2; D is possibly TRBD1 (5 bases). Germline CDR1 reads SNHLY; CDR2 reads FYNNEI. There are 13 residues in the CDR3. The ends were cut back, 4 bases at V and 10 bases at J, with 11 bases in the middle.

This clone was counted a single time. J is TRBJ2-6 and V is TRBV19; 7 positions match TRBD1. CDR1 and CDR2 from the germline V gene are LNHDA and SQIVND (reference sequence). There are 17 residues in the CDR3. Germline trimming cut 11 bases from V and 0 bases from J; bases unmatched to any gene: 13. DNA of the CDR3: TGTGCCCCCGGGCCGGGACAGAGAGGCTCTGGGGCCAACGTCCTGACTTTC. This codes for CAPGPGQRGSGANVLTF.

The chain combines TRBV6-4 with TRBJ2-3, with D unclear. This CDR3 is built from 12 residues. Trimming removed 6 bases from V and 3 bases from J, with 7 bases in between. Germline loops: CDR1 MRHNA, CDR2 SNTAGT. CDR3 sequence reads: CASSSKTDTQYF. CDR3 DNA: TGTGCCAGCAGCTCTAAGACAGATACGCAGTATTTT.

The DNA of the CDR3 is TGTGCCAGCATGACTCGCAATGAGCAGTTCTTC. This encodes CASMTRNEQFF. The chain recombines TRBV2 with TRBJ2-1, with D hard to call. Trimming shortened V by 7 bases and J by 6 bases, and 7 bases separated the two germline ends. Germline CDR1 SNHLY, CDR2 FYNNEI. CDR3 size: 11 residues.

This clone has just a few counts. One junction end disagrees with the germline gene, perhaps due to a read error. This CDR3 reads CRGQHTEAFF. Written as DNA, the CDR3 is TGCCGGGGGCAGCACACTGAAGCTTTCTTT. J is TRBJ1-1 and V is TRBV27, with D tentatively TRBD1 (6 bases). Germline V gene sequence: CDR1 MNHEY, CDR2 SMNVEV (reference sequence). This CDR3 is built from 10 residues.

This chain uses TRBV6-1 with TRBJ2-3, with D uncertain. CDR1 MNHNS and CDR2 SASEGT come from the germline V gene. V was shortened by 7 bases and J by 1 base, with 9 bases between the two germline ends. CDR3 length equals 13 residues. This chain's CDR3 is CASMGRRTDTQYF. CDR3 in DNA: TGTGCCAGCATGGGCAGACGCACAGATACGCAGTATTTT.

The chain has TRBV18 and TRBJ1-3, with a possible D match to TRBD1 (5 bases). Germline lookup yields CDR1 KGHSH and CDR2 LQKENI. Trimming left V 6 bases short and J 1 base short, with 13 bases between. This CDR3 region has 15 residues. CDR3 in DNA: TGTGCCAGCTCTGGGCAGGGTACATCTGGAAACACCATATATTTT. Amino acids: CASSGQGTSGNTIYF.

This sequence joins TRBV11-2 and TRBJ1-2; no definite D call. Germline V lookup: CDR1 SGHAT, CDR2 FQNNGV. The CDR3 has 15 amino acids. Trimming took 3 bases from V and 0 from J, leaving 11 bases between them. The CDR3 sequence: CASSLSPSANYGYTF. CDR3 nucleotide sequence: TGTGCCAGCAGCTTGAGTCCTTCAGCTAACTATGGCTACACCTTC.

V and J are TRBV7-2 and TRBJ2-1, with D possibly being TRBD2 (5 bases). This CDR3 is 14 amino acids long. Germline V gene data show CDR1 as SGHTA and CDR2 as FQGNSA. Trimming left V 1 base short and J 9 bases short, with 13 bases between. CDR3 in DNA: TGTGCCAGCAGCTTAGATCTAGCTACGAGTGAGCAGTTCTTC. This sequence encodes CASSLDLATSEQFF.

This rearrangement joins TRBV5-4 to TRBJ2-5; 8 nucleotides align to TRBD1. Looked up from germline, CDR1 is SGHNT and CDR2 is YYREEE (reference sequence). V lost 3 bases, J lost 5 bases, and 6 bases stayed unmatched. This CDR3 is built from 14 residues. This CDR3 reads CASSYWTGQETQYF. The CDR3 DNA sequence: TGTGCCAGCAGCTATTGGACAGGGCAGGAGACCCAGTACTTC.

This clone was recorded only once. V and J are TRBV9 and TRBJ2-1; possible D gene TRBD2, 7 bases. Germline V gene sequence: CDR1 SGDLS, CDR2 YYNGEE. CDR3 length: 18 residues. V lost 0 bases and J 8 bases, leaving 24 bases between the germline ends. The CDR3 is CASSVAPRGGGGLHEQFF. The DNA for the CDR3 is TGTGCCAGCAGCGTAGCCCCTCGGGGCGGGGGCGGTCTACATGAGCAGTTCTTC.

This chain joins TRBV2 and TRBJ1-2; no clear D gene. The germline V gene has CDR1 SNHLY and CDR2 FYNNEI. V shed 3 bases and J shed 4 bases, with 9 bases lying between them. The CDR3 is made up of 13 amino acids. CDR3 sequence: CASSDIASYGYTF. CDR3 in DNA: TGTGCCAGCAGTGACATCGCCAGCTATGGCTACACCTTC.

The chain joins TRBV5-1 to TRBJ2-3; D gene ambiguous. Germline CDR1 SGHRS, CDR2 YFSETQ. The CDR3 is 13 residues long. Trimming removed 0 bases from V and 7 bases from J, with 9 bases in between. Here the CDR3 reads CASSLDTTYTQYF. The CDR3 DNA sequence: TGCGCCAGCAGCTTGGATACTACTTATACGCAGTATTTT.

V usage is TRBV7-2 and J usage is TRBJ1-3, with D unresolved. The V gene's germline CDR1 is SGHTA and CDR2 FQGNSA. CDR3 length: 16 residues. V lost 0 bases, J lost 0 bases, and 9 bases lay in between. This CDR3 reads CASSLAPGRSGNTIYF. The CDR3 DNA is TGTGCCAGCAGCTTAGCGCCAGGTCGCTCTGGAAACACCATATATTTT.

CDR3 region: CASTLGVGASGNTIYF. Written as DNA, the CDR3 is TGTGCCAGCACCCTGGGGGTGGGGGCGTCTGGAAACACCATATATTTT. The rearrangement joins TRBV7-9 to TRBJ1-3, with D possibly matching TRBD1 (6 bases). The germline V gene encodes CDR1 SEHNR and CDR2 FQNEAQ (reference sequence). This CDR3 is 16 amino acids long. The V gene lost 7 bases and the J gene lost 1 base, with 17 bases spanning the gap.

The genes are TRBV25-1 and TRBJ1-1; no firm D call. V lost 4 bases to trimming and J lost 4 bases, with 10 bases between them. In germline, CDR1 is MGHDK, CDR2 SYGVNS. The CDR3 spans 13 residues. Here the CDR3 DNA reads TGTGCCAGCAGTGGAAGGGCAGGCACTGAAGCTTTCTTT. This sequence encodes CASSGRAGTEAFF.

CDR3 amino acids: CASSSTFGKGPGGTEAFF. CDR3 bases: TGCGCCAGCAGTTCTACGTTCGGTAAAGGCCCGGGGGGAACTGAAGCTTTCTTT. The chain is built from TRBV5-1 and TRBJ1-1, with TRBD1 as a possible D gene (5 bases). The CDR3 runs 18 residues. The V end lost 5 bases, the J end lost 5 bases, and 28 bases lay between the germline ends. CDR1 SGHRS and CDR2 YFSETQ come from the germline V gene. The full variable domain, in which reference TRBV5-1 and TRBJ1-1 provide the parts outside the CDR3, is KAGVTQTPRYLIKTRGQQVTLSCSPISGHRSVSWYQQTPGQGLQFLFEYFSETQRNKGNFPGRFSGRQFSNSRSEMNVSTLELGDSALYLCASSSTFGKGPGGTEAFFGQGTRLTVV.

This chain connects TRBV2 to TRBJ2-2, with D maybe TRBD1 (6 bases). The CDR3 totals 14 residues. Germline V CDR1 and CDR2: SNHLY, FYNNEI. The V and J ends lost 4 bases and 6 bases respectively, with 12 bases between them. The CDR3 sequence is CASSGTVVAGELFF. DNA of the CDR3: TGTGCCAGCAGTGGGACAGTGGTTGCCGGGGAGCTGTTTTTT.